The TCR beta chain described here comes from a study of T-cell memory formation after mild COVID-19. Study results and limitations: That cross-reactive memory joined was suggested by some responding clones appearing in pre-infection memory. Second-wave clones that peaked on day 37 lacked confirmed SARS-CoV-2 specificity.

The ends were cut back, 4 bases at V and 6 bases at J, with 12 bases in the middle. Germline values: CDR1 MNHEY, CDR2 SMNVEV (reference sequence). This CDR3 spans 13 amino acids. This clonotype was found a few times. No antigen is known for it. TCRdb fed the 5' RACE reads into MiXCR, producing one record per CDR3 protein. The data hold about 190,000 distinct CDR3 sequences, with about 17% observed a single time. The sample consisted of PBMCs or a T cell subset sorted from them (not recorded which). The TCR was taken from an adult woman who had mild COVID-19 (a few samples of this study predate the infection). Cell type and time point are not known. This chain uses TRBV27 with TRBJ1-1; possible D gene TRBD1, 6 bases. The DNA of the CDR3 is TGTGCCAGCAGTTACAGGGTTAGATCTGAAGCTTTCTTT. This codes for CASSYRVRSEAFF.